The 8 T cell receptor beta chains in this list originate from one sample, sequenced in a study of stem cell transplantation in POMP-related autoinflammatory disease. Repertoires were generated with immunoSEQ multiplex PCR, while TCRdb's copy carries only in-frame clones and drops some. This table holds several thousand clones, 80% to 90% found once. The sequenced sample was CD8+ T cells from PBMCs, obtained after stem cell transplantation. Receptors originate from a human patient with POMP-related autoinflammation and immune dysregulation (PRAID). The T cells may come from the graft donor.

The V gene is TRBV13, the J gene TRBJ2-1; D may be TRBD1 (5 bases). The length of the CDR3 is 16 residues. Germline CDR1 and CDR2: PRHDT and FYEKMQ (reference sequence). V was shortened by 4 bases and J by 3 bases, with 16 bases between the two germline ends. CDR3 residues: CASSSTDRAFYNEQFF. The CDR3 DNA is TGTGCCAGCAGCTCGACAGACAGAGCCTTCTACAATGAGCAGTTCTTC.

This chain uses TRBV2 with TRBJ2-5; D gene uncertain. The germline V gene has CDR1 SNHLY and CDR2 FYNNEI. V was clipped by 3 bases and J by 5 bases, with 7 bases between them. The CDR3 is made up of 12 amino acids. The CDR3 DNA reads as TGTGCCAGCAGTGACGAGTATGAGACCCAGTACTTC. Protein sequence: CASSDEYETQYF.

This chain uses TRBV9 with TRBJ2-7, with a tentative D call TRBD2 (6 bases). V was clipped by 0 bases and J by 3 bases, with 13 bases between them. Per the germline V gene, CDR1 is SGDLS and CDR2 is YYNGEE. The CDR3 contains 15 residues. In DNA form, the CDR3 reads TGTGCCAGCAGCGTAGAGTGGGAGGTGAGCTACGAGCAGTACTTC. Its translation is CASSVEWEVSYEQYF.

The V gene is TRBV12-1, the J gene TRBJ1-2. TRBV12-1 represents a pseudogene. The CDR3 is 19 residues long. Here the CDR3 reads CASSPWRKGVTLDLYGYTF. In DNA, the CDR3 is TGTGCCAGCAGCCCCTGGAGAAAGGGAGTCACCCTGGACCTCTATGGCTACACCTTC.

The V call is TRBV27, the J call TRBJ2-7; TRBD1 is a possible D gene (6 bases). Looked up from germline, CDR1 is MNHEY and CDR2 is SMNVEV (reference sequence). V was clipped by 4 bases and J by 6 bases, with 16 bases between them. The CDR3 is 14 residues long. The DNA for the CDR3 is TGTGCCAGCAGTTCGGGTTTTCGAGGGGGCGAGCAGTACGTC. Translation: CASSSGFRGGEQYV.

The chain is built from TRBV4-1 and TRBJ1-2; D ambiguous. The CDR3 spans 15 residues. The germline V gene has CDR1 MGHRA and CDR2 YSYEKL. V was clipped by 1 base and J by 2 bases, with 11 bases between them. This CDR3 reads CASSQGTQENYGYTF. DNA of the CDR3: TGCGCCAGCAGCCAAGGCACACAAGAAAACTATGGCTACACCTTC.

The J gene is TRBJ2-2, the V gene TRBV11-2; TRBD2 aligns across 12 bases. Germline values: CDR1 SGHAT, CDR2 FQNNGV. V shed 3 bases, J shed 8 bases, and the junction held 10 bases outside the gene matches. CDR3 length: 17 amino acids. In DNA form, the CDR3 reads TGTGCCAGCAGCTTTTCGGGACTAGCGGGTGGTGGGGGGGAGCTGTTTTTT. This encodes CASSFSGLAGGGGELFF.

V and J are TRBV4-1 and TRBJ1-5; D uncertain. CDR3 size: 17 residues. Per the germline V gene, CDR1 is MGHRA and CDR2 is YSYEKL. The germline V and J ends were trimmed by 1 base and 0 bases, with 13 bases remaining between them. CDR3 sequence (DNA): TGCGCCAGCAGCCAAGGTGGCAGGCTATCTAGCAATCAGCCCCAGCATTTT. Amino acids: CASSQGGRLSSNQPQHF.